This TCR beta chain was documented in a study of cytomegalovirus exposure and HLA in healthy donors. This CDR3 has 14 amino acids. The V gene's germline CDR1 is ENHRY and CDR2 SYGVKD. V was clipped by 2 bases and J by 8 bases, with 15 bases between them. As regards this clone: Its antigen is unknown.

Generated by immunoSEQ multiplex PCR, the TCRdb table keeps only in-frame clones and is missing some. The sample lists about 98,000 clones, roughly 89% occurring once. Study results and limitations: It was approximately 170 TCR beta chains that were listed as cytomegalovirus-associated. The tendency of first-cohort TCR clusters to co-occur in the 120 validation repertoires was identified by a subsequent analysis.

J is TRBJ1-1 and V is TRBV10-3, with a weak D call TRBD1 (6 bases). Sequenced: PBMCs. This receptor was obtained from a woman in her twenties or thirties in good health and CMV-seronegative. The CDR3 DNA follows: TGTGCCATCAGTGAGATAATAGGGGGATACGAAGCTTTCTTT. Its translation: CAISEIIGGYEAFF.